What follows are 27 T cell receptor beta chains derived from one specimen sequenced in a study of regulatory T cells in long-lasting Graves disease. For TCR beta, libraries came from iRepertoire HTBI primers and Arm-PCR of CDR3 regions. A single record per CDR3 protein comes from TCRdb applying MiXCR to the multiplex PCR reads. The sample carries over 450,000 distinct CDR3 sequences, 9.5% to 15% recorded once. Time point reported: newly diagnosed GD, antithyroid drugs for less than 3 months. After RNA was extracted from PBMCs, the TCR library was made from it. This sample was shared with a second study, whose subject was T cells in Graves' hyperthyroidism and ophthalmopathy.

Here the sequenced sample was peripheral blood mononuclear cells (PBMCs), taken at new diagnosis, from a patient treated with antithyroid drugs. The receptors shown here come from a woman under 40 with Graves disease.

In this sample, this clonotype turned up a few times. J is TRBJ2-7 and V is TRBV14; a possible D gene is TRBD2 (5 bases). Trimming removed 4 bases from V and 2 bases from J, with 12 bases in between. This CDR3 comprises 14 residues. Germline values: CDR1 SGHDN, CDR2 FVKESK. The CDR3 spells CASSPRGNPYEQYF. The CDR3 nucleotides read TGTGCCAGCAGCCCCCGGGGAAACCCCTACGAGCAGTACTTC. Supplemented by reference TRBV14 and TRBJ2-7, the full variable domain reads EAGVTQFPSHSVIEKGQTVTLRCDPISGHDNLYWYRRVMGKEIKFLLHFVKESKQDESGMPNNRFLAERTGGTYSTLKVQPAELEDSGVYFCASSPRGNPYEQYFGPGTRLTVT.

This clonotype has a handful of counts. This is likely an artifact of a read error, given a far larger clone one base away. The CDR3 DNA sequence: TGTGCCAGCAGTCAGCGGGAAAACAATGAGCAGTACTTC. Amino acids: CASSQRENNEQYF. The rearrangement joins TRBV6-2 or TRBV6-3 to TRBJ2-7, with TRBD2 matching 7 bases. This CDR3 comprises 13 residues. V was clipped by 5 bases and J by 7 bases; unmatched bases: 8. Germline V gene data show CDR1 as MNHEY and CDR2 as SVGEGT.

This clonotype was recorded many times. The CDR3 DNA reads TGTGCCAGCAGCATCAGACAGGGAACAAACACTGAAGCTTTCTTT. Its protein product is CASSIRQGTNTEAFF. The chain has TRBV11-2 and TRBJ1-1, with TRBD1 matching 7 bases. Germline loops: CDR1 SGHAT, CDR2 FQNNGV. V lost 5 bases to trimming and J lost 2 bases; unmatched junction nucleotides: 8. The CDR3 loop spans 15 amino acids.

Here the CDR3 DNA reads TGTGCCAGCAGTTTAAGTCAAGGCTACTATGGCTACACCTTC. Translation: CASSLSQGYYGYTF. The chain couples TRBV28 to TRBJ1-2; D is unclear. Germline lookup yields CDR1 MDHEN and CDR2 SYDVKM. This CDR3 is built from 14 residues. V shed 2 bases and J shed 3 bases, with 10 bases lying between them.

The table lists this clonotype with a few counts. The chain joins TRBV6-1 to TRBJ2-7; TRBD2 matches at 12 bases. J gave up 4 bases and V 7 bases, and 5 bases lay outside the gene matches. The CDR3 loop spans 14 amino acids. The V gene's germline CDR1 is MNHNS and CDR2 SASEGT. CDR3 nucleotides: TGTGCCAGCAAGTTAACTAGCGGGAGGTACGAGCAGTACTTC. This sequence encodes CASKLTSGRYEQYF.

The sample holds many counts of this clonotype. The chain uses TRBV27 and TRBJ2-7; tentatively, D is TRBD1 or TRBD2 (7 bases each). The germline gives CDR1 MNHEY, CDR2 SMNVEV (reference sequence). V lost 5 bases, J lost 6 bases, and 20 bases lay in between. The CDR3 loop spans 15 amino acids. The chain's CDR3 is CASSPYRGGELEQYF. The CDR3, as DNA: TGTGCCAGCAGTCCCTACAGGGGAGGGGAGCTCGAGCAGTACTTC.

This clonotype was recorded a few times. This chain links TRBV4-3 with TRBJ2-1; D is uncertain. The CDR3 is 15 residues long. Per germline, CDR1 LGHNA and CDR2 YSLEER. V lost 4 bases, J lost 5 bases, and 15 bases lay in between. DNA for the CDR3: TGCGCCAGCAGCCTACTTCAGGTTGGGGACAATGAGCAGTTCTTC. It is translated as CASSLLQVGDNEQFF.

This clonotype turned up a few times. The V call is TRBV7-2, the J call TRBJ2-7; D is possibly TRBD2 (6 bases). Per germline, CDR1 SGHTA and CDR2 FQGNSA. The V and J ends lost 9 bases and 3 bases respectively, with 18 bases between them. The CDR3 runs to 14 residues. The CDR3 nucleotides read TGTGCCAGTAGTGTGGGACTCTTAGACTACGAGCAGTACTTC. Its protein product is CASSVGLLDYEQYF.

This clonotype was seen ten or more times. This chain's CDR3 is CAWSVGGRLTDTQYF. CDR3 nucleotide sequence: TGTGCCTGGAGTGTAGGGGGGCGGTTAACAGATACGCAGTATTTT. The chain joins TRBV30 to TRBJ2-3; either TRBD1 or TRBD2 may supply D (6 bases each). This CDR3 comprises 15 residues. V was shortened by 0 bases and J by 3 bases, with 13 bases between the two germline ends. Germline V gene data show CDR1 as GTSNPN and CDR2 as SVGIG (reference sequence).

This clonotype was seen at least ten times. The chain joins TRBV27 to TRBJ2-1; 10 bases map to TRBD2. The V segment lost 5 bases and the J segment 6 bases; nucleotides outside the gene matches: 13. Germline V lookup: CDR1 MNHEY, CDR2 SMNVEV (reference sequence). There are 17 residues in the CDR3. DNA of the CDR3: TGTGCCAGCAGTCCCTTACCCCTAGCGGGAGAGGGCAATGAGCAGTTCTTC. Amino acid sequence: CASSPLPLAGEGNEQFF.

The sample holds many counts of this clonotype. This sequence joins TRBV2 and TRBJ2-1, with D perhaps TRBD1 or TRBD2 (7 bases each). Trimming stripped 8 bases from V and 1 base from J, with 12 bases between. The CDR3 contains 14 residues. The germline CDR1 and CDR2 sequences are SNHLY and FYNNEI. The CDR3 DNA reads as TGTGCCAGCGGGCAGGGGGGGTCCTACAATGAGCAGTTCTTC. Translating gives CASGQGGSYNEQFF.

The J gene is TRBJ1-1, the V gene TRBV20-1; no firm D call. Germline assignment: CDR1 DFQATT and CDR2 SNEGSKA (reference sequence). V was pared by 2 bases and J by 8 bases, with 15 bases between. There are 13 residues in the CDR3. For the CDR3, the DNA is TGCAGTGCTAGACGCGGTTTGATTTCGGAAGCTTTCTTT. Encoded protein: CSARRGLISEAFF.

This clonotype was counted ten times or more. The chain is built from TRBV14 and TRBJ1-2; TRBD1 might be the D (6 bases). The germline gives CDR1 SGHDN, CDR2 FVKESK. The V gene lost 2 bases and the J gene lost 5 bases, with 21 bases spanning the gap. This CDR3 is 17 amino acids long. CDR3 nucleotides: TGTGCCAGCAGCCAACTAGAGGACAGACTACCATTTTATGGCTACACCTTC. It encodes CASSQLEDRLPFYGYTF.

To note about this clonotype: The junction departs from the called germline gene at one end, perhaps through a read error. The rearrangement uses TRBV20-1 and TRBJ1-4; D remains ambiguous. The V gene's germline CDR1 is DFQATT and CDR2 SNEGSKA (reference sequence). The CDR3 sequence is 20 residues long. CDR3 amino acids: CSAGEIGWNGPYEANGKLFF. The CDR3 DNA reads TGCAGTGCTGGAGAAATTGGTTGGAACGGGCCTTACGAGGCTAATGGAAAACTGTTTTTT.

V is TRBV4-1 and J is TRBJ1-4; 7 nucleotides agree with TRBD1. The trim removed 1 base at V and 5 bases at J, leaving 10 bases unmatched. This CDR3 is 17 amino acids long. From germline, CDR1 is MGHRA and CDR2 YSYEKL. CDR3 in DNA: TGCGCCAGCAGCCAAGGAACGAGGGGGCGGGGGAATGAAAAACTGTTTTTT. This translates into CASSQGTRGRGNEKLFF.

This clonotype was seen many times. The V gene is TRBV27, the J gene TRBJ2-1; TRBD2 aligns across 10 bases. V shed 4 bases, J shed 8 bases, and the junction held 8 bases outside the gene matches. The CDR3 covers 15 residues. CDR1 MNHEY and CDR2 SMNVEV come from the germline V gene (reference sequence). The CDR3 loop is CASSSTAGGSYEQFF. CDR3 DNA: TGTGCCAGCAGTTCCACAGCGGGAGGGTCGTATGAGCAGTTCTTC.

This clonotype was observed many times. The chain links TRBV29-1 to TRBJ2-7, with D perhaps TRBD1 (5 bases). This CDR3 region has 14 residues. In germline, CDR1 is SQVTM, CDR2 ANQGSEA. V was pared by 5 bases and J by 4 bases, with 18 bases between. CDR3 amino acids: CSVSPRLTGYEQYF. DNA of the CDR3: TGCAGCGTTAGTCCCCGGCTAACAGGATACGAGCAGTACTTC.

This clonotype was seen ten or more times. The rearrangement uses TRBV20-1 and TRBJ1-5; D might be TRBD1 (6 bases). The germline V gene has CDR1 DFQATT and CDR2 SNEGSKA (reference sequence). The CDR3 runs 17 residues. The ends were cut back, 0 bases at V and 4 bases at J, with 19 bases in the middle. The CDR3 spells CSARDLWGRGENQPQHF. CDR3 nucleotides: TGCAGTGCTAGAGATCTATGGGGGCGCGGGGAGAATCAGCCCCAGCATTTT.

This clonotype was counted many times. This chain links TRBV2 with TRBJ2-5; D possibly corresponds to TRBD1 (7 bases). This CDR3 contains 14 residues. Trimming removed 3 bases from V and 5 bases from J, with 13 bases in between. CDR1 is SNHLY, CDR2 FYNNEI, per germline. CDR3 DNA: TGTGCCAGCAGTGACCCCCCAGGGGGGGAGACCCAGTACTTC. The encoded protein is CASSDPPGGETQYF.

For this clonotype: A far larger clone is one nucleotide away, so this likely arose from a read error. This sequence joins TRBV6-1 and TRBJ1-5, with a possible D match to TRBD1 (5 bases). There are 20 residues in the CDR3. V shed 5 bases and J shed 1 base, with 27 bases lying between them. Per the germline V gene, CDR1 is MNHNS and CDR2 is SASEGT. The CDR3 sequence: CASSPRPGVPRPWSNQPQHF. CDR3 nucleotides: TGTGCCAGCAGTCCCCGGCCGGGGGTGCCCAGGCCCTGGAGCAATCAGCCCCAGCATTTT.

Turning to this clonotype: A read error may explain this, as a much larger clone is one base away. The V gene is TRBV11-2, the J gene TRBJ2-1; 10 nucleotides agree with TRBD2. With 5 bases clipped from V and 8 bases from J, the junction kept 9 bases outside the gene matches. CDR1 is SGHAT, CDR2 FQNNGV, per germline. The CDR3 contains 15 residues. CDR3 sequence: CASSQGTSESYEQFF. The CDR3 DNA reads as TGTGCCAGCAGCCAAGGGACTAGCGAGAGTTATGAGCAGTTCTTC.

At least ten counts were recorded for this clonotype. The chain has TRBV12-3 or TRBV12-4 and TRBJ1-1, with D possibly matching TRBD1 (6 bases). This CDR3 region has 15 residues. The V end lost 2 bases, the J end lost 4 bases, and 14 bases lay between the germline ends. CDR3: CASSLLAGGGTEAFF. The CDR3 coding sequence is TGTGCCAGCAGTTTACTAGCGGGAGGGGGCACTGAAGCTTTCTTT.

This clonotype has just a few counts. This sequence joins TRBV5-1 and TRBJ2-7, with 11 positions matching TRBD2. The CDR3 length is 16 residues. With V trimmed by 4 bases and J by 1 base, 7 bases remained unmatched. Per the germline V gene, CDR1 is SGHRS and CDR2 is YFSETQ. The CDR3 region has the DNA TGCGCCAGCAGCCCAGGACTAGCGGGCCGATCCTACGAGCAGTACTTC. The encoded protein is CASSPGLAGRSYEQYF.

The CDR3 coding sequence is TGTGCCAGTGGACAGAGCAATCAGCCCCAGCATTTT. This gives the protein CASGQSNQPQHF. The genes are TRBV2 and TRBJ1-5, with a weak D call TRBD1 (6 bases). The CDR3 runs to 12 residues. V lost 9 bases and J 1 base, leaving 7 bases between the germline ends. Germline CDR1 is SNHLY and CDR2 is FYNNEI.

In this sample, this clonotype turned up many times. The J gene is TRBJ2-1, the V gene TRBV30, with 15 nucleotides matching TRBD2. V lost 2 bases, J lost 0 bases, and 8 bases stayed unmatched. The CDR3 has 19 amino acids. The germline V gene encodes CDR1 GTSNPN and CDR2 SVGIG (reference sequence). As DNA, the CDR3 is TGTGCCTGGAGTTTCAGGACTAGCGGGAGGGTTGGCTCCTACAATGAGCAGTTCTTC. Translating it yields CAWSFRTSGRVGSYNEQFF.

Many counts were recorded for this clonotype. The chain employs TRBV24-1 and TRBJ2-2; no definite D call. The ends were cut back, 3 bases at V and 1 base at J, with 17 bases in the middle. Germline V gives CDR1 KGHDR, CDR2 SFDVKD. The CDR3 runs to 18 residues. CDR3 sequence reads: CATSDPRPSTGNTGELFF. DNA of the CDR3: TGTGCCACCAGTGATCCACGACCTAGTACGGGGAACACCGGGGAGCTGTTTTTT.

This clonotype has a count of ten or more. V is TRBV5-1 and J is TRBJ1-1; D unresolved. The CDR3 spans 13 residues. CDR1 is SGHRS and CDR2 is YFSETQ in the germline V gene. Deletions cut 2 bases from V and 4 bases from J, with 9 bases between. CDR3 sequence reads: CASSFWGGTEAFF. The CDR3 DNA reads as TGCGCCAGCAGCTTCTGGGGAGGCACTGAAGCTTTCTTT.